This T cell receptor beta chain was sequenced in a study of tissue T cells after allogeneic stem cell transplantation (dated 2022 in TCRdb). For the wider study: Over a roughly 3-year period, seven adult allo-HCT recipients with steroid-refractory GVHD were prospectively enrolled in a research-autopsy study. Every GVHD patient got a graft from a donor, with four grafts unmodified and three CD34-selected to deplete T cells. Gastrointestinal GVHD was present in all GVHD patients, several lines of GVHD-directed therapy were administered to all GVHD patients, and skin involvement was additionally present in five GVHD patients. Pre-transplant PBMCs were of recipient origin and were available from four to six GVHD patients. For viably preserved blood and marrow, CD3+ T cells were flow-sorted when cell numbers allowed; smaller samples underwent direct DNA extraction. Using research autopsies of patients with and without GVHD, plus mouse models of GVHD, the study profiled TCR beta repertoires across many tissues. On the human side, the study was prospective and observational, with no blinding or randomization.

This sample's time point label indicates: recipient (host-origin) PBMCs collected before allo-HCT. The study at large found these results: In both patients and mice, T cells from blood and spleen picked up only a limited part of the TCR repertoire that was detected in tissues. Which tissue TCRs were alloreactive or antigen-specific was not determined in the study, and some of the clones might have been host cells that persisted. Within patients, how anatomically similar tissues were was a major factor shaping TCR repertoire composition, regardless of disease or transplant status. Only a few T cell clones appeared in more than one patient, yet motif-based clustering showed tissue-specific repertoire signatures that were shared between patients. A small and clinically heterogeneous patient cohort was studied, and sampling depth was acknowledged as a limitation.

The junction shows trimming of 1 base on V and 4 bases on J, and the gene matches do not reach 0 bases of it. Based on the germline V gene (reference sequence), the CDR1 and CDR2 sequences are LNHDA and SQIVND. The CDR3 runs 13 amino acids, cysteine and phenylalanine included. Here the CDR3 DNA is all that survives: 39 bases in frame from base 1. The method was the immunoSEQ multiplex PCR assay. TCRbeta CDR3 sequencing was performed at survey depth by Adaptive Biotechnologies, and CDR3 sequences, V/J genes, productive frequency and template counts were reported. Amplification of TCR beta CDR3 regions was performed from genomic DNA rather than from RNA. Per the authors' processing: Pairwise repertoire overlap between tissues was quantified with Jensen-Shannon divergence, where 1 means complete divergence and 0 identical. Tissues were clustered by single-linkage agglomerative hierarchical clustering of pairwise JSD values and displayed as dendrograms. All patient samples were analyzed with GLIPH2 using simulation_depth 1000, kmer_min_depth 3 and cdr3_length_cutoff 8, and only groups containing more than two unique CDR3s were kept. A standardized tissue-overlap score extrapolated Jaccard GLIPH-group overlap across patients to a standard repertoire size of 1000 clones. To look at how diversity was associated with clinical or experimental variables, linear mixed-effect models were used, with tissue treated as a fixed effect and individual treated as a random effect. TCRdb limited this immuneACCESS table to in-frame rearrangements with V and J called. A share of clones is missing; checked studies link under half to unresolved V genes, and the rest is unexplained. V and J calls and clone size are as listed in that table; D and trimming were resolved from the DNA. For this sample the table gives 25,000 to 30,000 clones, of which roughly 87% were detected only once. The ten most abundant clones make up roughly 3.6% of the sample.

As to this clone: No antigen is known for it. Base qualities are not recorded, but no much larger clone differs from it by a single base.

Specimen: blood, collected before transplantation. The receptor's source is a woman aged 18 to 55 who later had graft-versus-host disease after an allogeneic stem cell transplant. This sequence uses TRBV19 and TRBJ1-2, and 7 bases in between align with TRBD1. The CDR3 reads as follows: CASSIGTGYGYTF. The nucleotide sequence is given as TGTGCCAGTAGTATAGGGACAGGCTATGGCTACACCTTC. Beyond the CDR3, the reference TRBV19 and TRBJ1-2 genes provide the residues; the full variable domain reads: DGGITQSPKYLFRKEGQNVTLSCEQNLNHDAMYWYRQDPGQGLRLIYYSQIVNDFQKGDIAEGYSVSREKKESFPLTVTSAQKNPTAFYLCASSIGTGYGYTFGSGTRLTVV.